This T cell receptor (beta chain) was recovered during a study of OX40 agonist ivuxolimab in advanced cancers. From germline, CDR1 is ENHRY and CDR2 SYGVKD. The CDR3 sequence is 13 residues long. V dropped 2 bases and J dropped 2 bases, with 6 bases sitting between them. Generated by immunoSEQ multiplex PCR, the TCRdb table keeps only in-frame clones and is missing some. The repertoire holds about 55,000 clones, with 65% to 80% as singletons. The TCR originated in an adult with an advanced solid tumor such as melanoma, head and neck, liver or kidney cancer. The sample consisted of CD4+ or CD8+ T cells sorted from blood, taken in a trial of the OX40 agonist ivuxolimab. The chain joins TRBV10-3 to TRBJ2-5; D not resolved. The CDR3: CAISEPNQETQYF. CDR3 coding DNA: TGTGCCATCAGTGAGCCAAATCAAGAGACCCAGTACTTC.